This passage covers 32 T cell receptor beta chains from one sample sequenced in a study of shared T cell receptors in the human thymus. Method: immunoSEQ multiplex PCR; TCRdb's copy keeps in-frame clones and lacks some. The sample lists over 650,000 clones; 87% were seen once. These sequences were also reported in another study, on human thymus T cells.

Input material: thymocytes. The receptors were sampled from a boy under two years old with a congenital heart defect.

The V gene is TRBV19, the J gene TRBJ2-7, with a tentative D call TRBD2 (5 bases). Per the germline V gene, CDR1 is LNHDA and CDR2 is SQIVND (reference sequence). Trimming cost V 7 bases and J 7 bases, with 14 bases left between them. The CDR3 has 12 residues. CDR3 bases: TGTGCCAGTAAATCCCCGGGGATGGAGCAGTACTTC. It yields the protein CASKSPGMEQYF.

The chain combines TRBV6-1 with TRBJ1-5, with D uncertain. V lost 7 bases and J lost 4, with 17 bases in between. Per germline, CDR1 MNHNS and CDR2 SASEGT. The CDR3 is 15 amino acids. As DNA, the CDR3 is TGTGCCAGCAAATGGTTTGAGCACGGTAATCAGCCCCAGCATTTT. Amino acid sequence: CASKWFEHGNQPQHF.

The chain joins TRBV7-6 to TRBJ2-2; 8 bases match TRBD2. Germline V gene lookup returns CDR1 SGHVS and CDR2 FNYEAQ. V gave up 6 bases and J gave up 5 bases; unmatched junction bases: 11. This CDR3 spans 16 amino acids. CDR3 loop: CASRSRGGGWTGELFF. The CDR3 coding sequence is TGTGCCAGCAGAAGCCGGGGGGGCGGATGGACCGGGGAGCTGTTTTTT.

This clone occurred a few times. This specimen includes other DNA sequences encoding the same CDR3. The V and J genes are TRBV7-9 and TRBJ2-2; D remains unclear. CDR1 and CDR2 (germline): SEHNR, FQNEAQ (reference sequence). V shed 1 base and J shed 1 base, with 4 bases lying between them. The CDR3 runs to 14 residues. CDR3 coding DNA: TGTGCCAGCAGCTTAGTCCAGAACACCGGGGAGCTGTTTTTT. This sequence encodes CASSLVQNTGELFF.

The CDR3 DNA reads TGTGCCAGCAGTTTGGAGGGAAGCAACGAGCAGTACTTC. This gives the protein CASSLEGSNEQYF. The chain is built from TRBV27 and TRBJ2-7; a possible D gene is TRBD2 (6 bases). With 3 bases removed from V and 5 bases from J, the gap between germline ends came to 11 bases. Germline CDR1 is MNHEY and CDR2 is SMNVEV (reference sequence). This CDR3 has 13 amino acids.

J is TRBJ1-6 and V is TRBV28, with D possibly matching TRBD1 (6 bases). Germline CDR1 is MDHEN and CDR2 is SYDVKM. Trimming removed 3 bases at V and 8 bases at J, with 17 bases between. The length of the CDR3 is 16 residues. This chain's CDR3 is CASSFDLRQADSPLHF. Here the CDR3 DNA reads TGTGCCAGCAGTTTCGACCTCAGACAGGCAGATTCACCCCTCCACTTT.

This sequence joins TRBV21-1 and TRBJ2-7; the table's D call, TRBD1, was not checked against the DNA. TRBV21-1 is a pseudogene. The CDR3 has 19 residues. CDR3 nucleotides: TGTGCCAGCAGACGGAGGTATACCCATATCGGGACAGGGGGCTACGAGCAGTACTTC. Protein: CASRRRYTHIGTGGYEQYF.

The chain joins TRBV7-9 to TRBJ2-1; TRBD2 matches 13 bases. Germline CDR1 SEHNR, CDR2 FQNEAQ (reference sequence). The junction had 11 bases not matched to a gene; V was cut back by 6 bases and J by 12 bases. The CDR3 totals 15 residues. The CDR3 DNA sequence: TGTGCCAGCAGAAGAGGACTAGCGGGGGATTGTGGGCAGTTCTTC. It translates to CASRRGLAGDCGQFF.

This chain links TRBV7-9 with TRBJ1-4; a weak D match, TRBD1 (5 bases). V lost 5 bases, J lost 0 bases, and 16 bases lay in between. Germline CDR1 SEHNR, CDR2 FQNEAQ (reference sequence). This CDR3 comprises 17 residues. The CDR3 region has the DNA TGTGCCAGCAGCGTAATACCCCCGGGGGCAACTAATGAAAAACTGTTTTTT. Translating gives CASSVIPPGATNEKLFF.

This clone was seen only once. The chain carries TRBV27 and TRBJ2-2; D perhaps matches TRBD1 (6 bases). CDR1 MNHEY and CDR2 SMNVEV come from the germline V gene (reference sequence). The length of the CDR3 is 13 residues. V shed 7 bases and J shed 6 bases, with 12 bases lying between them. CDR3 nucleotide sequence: TGTGCCAGCAAGGACAGAGACGCCGGGGAGCTGTTTTTT. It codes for CASKDRDAGELFF.

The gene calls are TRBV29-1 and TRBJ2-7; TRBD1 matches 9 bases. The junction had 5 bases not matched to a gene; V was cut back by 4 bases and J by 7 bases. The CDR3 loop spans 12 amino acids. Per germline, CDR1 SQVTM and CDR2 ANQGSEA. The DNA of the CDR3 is TGCAGCGTTGTGGGACAGGGTCGAGAGCAGTACTTC. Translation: CSVVGQGREQYF.

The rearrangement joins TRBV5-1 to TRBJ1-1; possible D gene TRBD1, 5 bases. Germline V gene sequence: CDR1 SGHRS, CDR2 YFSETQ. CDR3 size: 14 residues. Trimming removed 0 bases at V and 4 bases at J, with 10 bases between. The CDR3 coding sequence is TGCGCCAGCAGCTTGGAGGGGTTCGGCACTGAAGCTTTCTTT. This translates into CASSLEGFGTEAFF.

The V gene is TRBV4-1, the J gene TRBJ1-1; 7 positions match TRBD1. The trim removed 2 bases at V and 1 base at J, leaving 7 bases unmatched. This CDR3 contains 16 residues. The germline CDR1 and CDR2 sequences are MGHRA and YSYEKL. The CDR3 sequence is CASSQRHRGENTEAFF. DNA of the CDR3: TGCGCCAGCAGCCAAAGGCACAGGGGTGAGAACACTGAAGCTTTCTTT.

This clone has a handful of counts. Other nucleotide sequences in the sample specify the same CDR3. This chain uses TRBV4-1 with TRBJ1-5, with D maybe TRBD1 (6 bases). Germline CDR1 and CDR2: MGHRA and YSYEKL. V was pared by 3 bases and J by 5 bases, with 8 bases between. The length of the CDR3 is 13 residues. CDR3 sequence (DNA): TGCGCCAGCAGCCAGCAGGGGTATCAGCCCCAGCATTTT. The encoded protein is CASSQQGYQPQHF.

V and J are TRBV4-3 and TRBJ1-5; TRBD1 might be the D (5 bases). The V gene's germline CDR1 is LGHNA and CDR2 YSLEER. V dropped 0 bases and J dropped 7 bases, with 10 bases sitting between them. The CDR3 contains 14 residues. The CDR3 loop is CASSQDTGKQPQHF. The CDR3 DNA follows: TGCGCCAGCAGCCAAGATACAGGAAAACAGCCCCAGCATTTT.

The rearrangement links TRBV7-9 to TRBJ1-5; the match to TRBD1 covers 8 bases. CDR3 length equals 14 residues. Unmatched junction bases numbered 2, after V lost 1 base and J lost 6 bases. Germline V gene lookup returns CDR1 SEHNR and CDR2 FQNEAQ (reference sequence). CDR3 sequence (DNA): TGTGCCAGCAGCTTAGGACAGGGGTTTCAGCCCCAGCATTTT. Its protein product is CASSLGQGFQPQHF.

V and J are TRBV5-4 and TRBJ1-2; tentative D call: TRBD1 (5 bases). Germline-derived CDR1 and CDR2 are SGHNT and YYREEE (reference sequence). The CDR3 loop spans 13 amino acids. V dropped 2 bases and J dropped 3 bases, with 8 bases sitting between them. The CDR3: CASSLEQDYGYTF. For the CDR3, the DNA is TGTGCCAGCAGCTTAGAACAGGACTATGGCTACACCTTC.

The CDR3 is CAIERGPPNTGELFF. CDR3 coding DNA: TGTGCCATTGAAAGGGGGCCCCCGAACACCGGGGAGCTGTTTTTT. J is TRBJ2-2 and V is TRBV10-3, with 7 positions matching TRBD1. This CDR3 is 15 amino acids long. Germline CDR1 reads ENHRY; CDR2 reads SYGVKD. V lost 9 bases and J lost 0; bases outside the gene matches: 7.

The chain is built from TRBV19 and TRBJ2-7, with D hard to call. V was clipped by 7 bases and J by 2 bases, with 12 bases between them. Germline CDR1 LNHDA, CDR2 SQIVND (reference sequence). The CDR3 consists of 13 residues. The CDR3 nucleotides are TGTGCCAGTAACCCTCTCGACACCTACGAGCAGTACTTC. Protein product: CASNPLDTYEQYF.

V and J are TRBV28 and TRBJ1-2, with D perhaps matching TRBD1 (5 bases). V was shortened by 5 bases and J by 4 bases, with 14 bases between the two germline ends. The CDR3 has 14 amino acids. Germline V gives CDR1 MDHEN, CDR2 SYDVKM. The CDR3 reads CASSPRDGPYGYTF. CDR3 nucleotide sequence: TGTGCCAGCAGTCCGCGGGACGGGCCCTATGGCTACACCTTC.

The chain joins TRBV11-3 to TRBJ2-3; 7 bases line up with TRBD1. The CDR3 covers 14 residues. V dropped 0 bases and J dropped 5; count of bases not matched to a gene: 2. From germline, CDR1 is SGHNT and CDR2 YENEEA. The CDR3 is CASSLDRQGDTQYF. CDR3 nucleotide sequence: TGTGCCAGCAGCTTAGATCGACAGGGAGATACGCAGTATTTT.

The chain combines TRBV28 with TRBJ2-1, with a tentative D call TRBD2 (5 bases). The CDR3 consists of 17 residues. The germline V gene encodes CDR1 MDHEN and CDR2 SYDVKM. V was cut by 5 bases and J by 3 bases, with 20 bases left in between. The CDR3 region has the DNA TGTGCCAGCAGTAAGGTGTCTAGCTCCTCTAACTACAATGAGCAGTTCTTC. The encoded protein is CASSKVSSSSNYNEQFF.

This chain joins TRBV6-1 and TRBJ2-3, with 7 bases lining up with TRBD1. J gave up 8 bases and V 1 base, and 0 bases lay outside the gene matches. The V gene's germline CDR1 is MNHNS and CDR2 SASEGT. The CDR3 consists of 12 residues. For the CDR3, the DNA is TGTGCCAGCAGTGAAGGGGACAGTACGCAGTATTTT. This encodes CASSEGDSTQYF.

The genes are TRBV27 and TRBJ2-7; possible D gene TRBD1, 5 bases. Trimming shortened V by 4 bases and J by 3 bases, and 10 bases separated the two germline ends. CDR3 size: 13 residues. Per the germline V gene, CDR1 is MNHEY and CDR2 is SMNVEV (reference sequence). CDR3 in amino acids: CASSSTESYEQYF. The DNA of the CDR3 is TGTGCCAGCAGTTCGACAGAAAGCTACGAGCAGTACTTC.

CDR3 sequence (DNA): TGTGCCAGCAGACGCCGGTACCAAGAGACCCAGTACTTC. Its protein is CASRRRYQETQYF. This chain joins TRBV25-1 and TRBJ2-5; D is uncertain. The V end lost 6 bases, the J end lost 0 bases, and 8 bases lay between the germline ends. Looked up from germline, CDR1 is MGHDK and CDR2 is SYGVNS. The CDR3 is 13 amino acids.

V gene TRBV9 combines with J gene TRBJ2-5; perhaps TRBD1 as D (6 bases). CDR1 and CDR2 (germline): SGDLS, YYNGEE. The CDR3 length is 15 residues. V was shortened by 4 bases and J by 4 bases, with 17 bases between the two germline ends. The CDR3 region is CASSKGGTIRETQYF. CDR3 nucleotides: TGTGCCAGCAGCAAAGGTGGGACAATAAGAGAGACCCAGTACTTC.

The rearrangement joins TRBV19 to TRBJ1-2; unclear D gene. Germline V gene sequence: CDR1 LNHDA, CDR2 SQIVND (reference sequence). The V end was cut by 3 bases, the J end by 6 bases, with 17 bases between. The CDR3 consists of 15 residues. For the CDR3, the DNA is TGTGCCAGTAGTATTGTGTCAGAGAGAACAGATGGCTACACCTTC. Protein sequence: CASSIVSERTDGYTF.

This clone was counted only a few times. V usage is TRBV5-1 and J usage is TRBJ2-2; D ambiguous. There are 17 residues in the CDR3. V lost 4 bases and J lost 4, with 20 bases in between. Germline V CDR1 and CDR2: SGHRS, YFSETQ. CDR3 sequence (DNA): TGCGCCAGCAGCCCCCGTTTAAAGTGGGCGAGCACCGGGGAGCTGTTTTTT. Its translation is CASSPRLKWASTGELFF.

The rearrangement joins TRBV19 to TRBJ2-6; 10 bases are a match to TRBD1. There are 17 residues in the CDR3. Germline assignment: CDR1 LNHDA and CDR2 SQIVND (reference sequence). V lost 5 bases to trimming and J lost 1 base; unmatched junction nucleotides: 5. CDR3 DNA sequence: TGTGCCAGTAGTGCTGGACAGGGGGTATCTGGGGCCAACGTCCTGACTTTC. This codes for CASSAGQGVSGANVLTF. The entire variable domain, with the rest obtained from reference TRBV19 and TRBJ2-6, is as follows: DGGITQSPKYLFRKEGQNVTLSCEQNLNHDAMYWYRQDPGQGLRLIYYSQIVNDFQKGDIAEGYSVSREKKESFPLTVTSAQKNPTAFYLCASSAGQGVSGANVLTFGAGSRLTVL.

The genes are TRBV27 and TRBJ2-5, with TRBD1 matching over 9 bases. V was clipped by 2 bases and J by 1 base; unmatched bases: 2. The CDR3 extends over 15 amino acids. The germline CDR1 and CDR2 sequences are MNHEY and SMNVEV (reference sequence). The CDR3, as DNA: TGTGCCAGCAGTTTAGGGACAGGGCCCCAAGAGACCCAGTACTTC. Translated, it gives CASSLGTGPQETQYF.

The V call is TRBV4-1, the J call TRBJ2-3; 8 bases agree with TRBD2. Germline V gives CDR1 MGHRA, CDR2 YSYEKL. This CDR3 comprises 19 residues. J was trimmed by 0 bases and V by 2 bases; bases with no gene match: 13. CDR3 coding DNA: TGCGCCAGCAGCCAACCAAGGACCCTAGCGGGCCCTAGCACAGATACGCAGTATTTT. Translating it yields CASSQPRTLAGPSTDTQYF.

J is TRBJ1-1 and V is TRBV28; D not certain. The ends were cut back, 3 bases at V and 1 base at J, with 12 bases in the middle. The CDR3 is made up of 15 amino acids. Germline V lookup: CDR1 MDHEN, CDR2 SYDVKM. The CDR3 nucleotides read TGTGCCAGCAGTTTTATTCGACAAGGGAACACTGAAGCTTTCTTT. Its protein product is CASSFIRQGNTEAFF.